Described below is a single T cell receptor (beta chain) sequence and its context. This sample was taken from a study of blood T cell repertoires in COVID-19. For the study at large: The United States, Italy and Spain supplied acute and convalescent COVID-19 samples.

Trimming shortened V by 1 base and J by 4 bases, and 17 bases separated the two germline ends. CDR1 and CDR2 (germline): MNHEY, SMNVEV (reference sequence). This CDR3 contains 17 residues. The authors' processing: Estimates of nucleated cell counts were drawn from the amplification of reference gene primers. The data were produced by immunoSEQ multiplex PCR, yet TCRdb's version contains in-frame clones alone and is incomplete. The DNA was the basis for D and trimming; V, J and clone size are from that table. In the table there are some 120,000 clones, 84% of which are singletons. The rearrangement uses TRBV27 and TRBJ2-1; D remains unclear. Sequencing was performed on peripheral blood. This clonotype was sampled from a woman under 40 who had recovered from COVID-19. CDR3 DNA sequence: TGTGCCAGCAGTTTATTCCCCCAGCGATCACTGTACAATGAGCAGTTCTTC. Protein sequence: CASSLFPQRSLYNEQFF.